The clone carrying this T cell receptor beta chain has more than one count but fewer than ten. Its antigen remains unknown. A lack of ophthalmopathy progression within 18 months defined stable Graves' hyperthyroidism. Aged 18 to 65, the patients had hyperthyroidism that was newly diagnosed and had lasted under 2 months. The data stem from a study of T cells in Graves' hyperthyroidism and ophthalmopathy. Study-wide results and caveats: Blood also held most thyroid clonotypes expanded beyond 0.001.

It was RNA transcripts that yielded the amplified TCR beta CDR3 regions. First-round RT-PCR with HTBI primers amplified the TCR CDR3 region. TCRdb re-derived calls from the multiplex PCR reads in MiXCR, one entry per CDR3 protein. The sample consists of approximately 400,000 distinct CDR3 sequences, approximately 14% of them appearing once. The CDR3 is made up of 13 amino acids. Trimming left V 3 bases short and J 5 bases short, with 8 bases between. Per the germline V gene, CDR1 is SEHNR and CDR2 is FQNEAQ (reference sequence). This clonotype was obtained from a woman between 18 and 29 years old with Graves' hyperthyroidism. The chain combines TRBV7-9 with TRBJ1-5; no clear D gene. The sample consisted of blood. The CDR3 DNA is TGTGCCAGCAGCTTGGGAGCTGATCAGCCCCAGCATTTT. Amino acid sequence: CASSLGADQPQHF.